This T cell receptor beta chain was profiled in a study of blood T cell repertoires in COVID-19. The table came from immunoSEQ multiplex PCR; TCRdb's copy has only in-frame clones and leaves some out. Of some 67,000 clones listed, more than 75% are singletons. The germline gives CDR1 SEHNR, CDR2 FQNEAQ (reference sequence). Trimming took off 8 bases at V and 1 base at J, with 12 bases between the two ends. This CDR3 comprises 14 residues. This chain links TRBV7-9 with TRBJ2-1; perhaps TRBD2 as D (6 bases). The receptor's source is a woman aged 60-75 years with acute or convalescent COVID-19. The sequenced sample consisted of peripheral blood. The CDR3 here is CASEEGASYNEQFF. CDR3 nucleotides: TGTGCCAGCGAGGAGGGAGCGTCCTACAATGAGCAGTTCTTC.